This entry describes one T cell receptor (beta chain). Researchers sorted participants into cohorts using their self-reported clinical history. Donors in Cohort 3 who had recovered were those with two negative PCRs, healthcare professional clearance, or resolution of their symptoms. This record comes from a study of blood T cell repertoires in COVID-19. Study summary: The United States, Italy and Spain were the sources of the acute and convalescent COVID-19 samples.

CDR3 size: 16 residues. From germline, CDR1 is LNHDA and CDR2 SQIVND (reference sequence). Trimming took 9 bases from V and 5 from J, leaving 22 bases between them. Libraries were prepared by immunoSEQ multiplex PCR; TCRdb keeps only in-frame clonotypes and omits some of them. The sample consists of roughly 300,000 clones, approximately 90% of them appearing once. The rearrangement joins TRBV19 to TRBJ2-2; tentatively, D is TRBD1 (6 bases). Sequencing was carried out using PBMCs or T cells enriched from blood (not recorded which). This TCR derives from a woman in her 30s who had recovered from COVID-19. The DNA of the CDR3 is TGTGCCAGCTGCCTTCTTGCGGGTCAGGGGACCGGGGAGCTGTTTTTT. Its translation is CASCLLAGQGTGELFF.